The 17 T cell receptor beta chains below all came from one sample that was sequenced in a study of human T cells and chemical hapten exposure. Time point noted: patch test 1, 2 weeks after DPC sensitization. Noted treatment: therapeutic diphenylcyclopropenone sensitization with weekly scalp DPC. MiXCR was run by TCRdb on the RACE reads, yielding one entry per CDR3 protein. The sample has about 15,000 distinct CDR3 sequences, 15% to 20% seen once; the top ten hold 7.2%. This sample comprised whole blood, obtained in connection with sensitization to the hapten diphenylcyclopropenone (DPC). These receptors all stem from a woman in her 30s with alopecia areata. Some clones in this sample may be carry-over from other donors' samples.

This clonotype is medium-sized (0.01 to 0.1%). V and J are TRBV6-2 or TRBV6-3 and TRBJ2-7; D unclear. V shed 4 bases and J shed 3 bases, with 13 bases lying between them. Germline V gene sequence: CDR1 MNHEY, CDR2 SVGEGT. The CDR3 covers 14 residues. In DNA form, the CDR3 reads TGTGCCAGCAGTTCAGACCTCCTACTCTACGAGCAGTACGTC. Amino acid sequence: CASSSDLLLYEQYV.

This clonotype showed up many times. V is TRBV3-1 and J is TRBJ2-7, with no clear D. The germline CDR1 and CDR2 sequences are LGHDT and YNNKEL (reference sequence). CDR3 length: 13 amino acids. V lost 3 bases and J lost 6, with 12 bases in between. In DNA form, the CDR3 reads TGTGCCAGCAGCCAGACTGACAATACCGAGCAGTACTTC. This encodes CASSQTDNTEQYF.

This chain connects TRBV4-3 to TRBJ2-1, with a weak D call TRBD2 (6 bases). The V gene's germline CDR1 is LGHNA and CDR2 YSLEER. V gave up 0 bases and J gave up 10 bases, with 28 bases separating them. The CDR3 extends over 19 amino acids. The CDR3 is CASSQEESWGSRGGQEQFF. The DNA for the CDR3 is TGCGCCAGCAGCCAAGAGGAGAGCTGGGGGTCGCGGGGCGGTCAGGAGCAGTTCTTC.

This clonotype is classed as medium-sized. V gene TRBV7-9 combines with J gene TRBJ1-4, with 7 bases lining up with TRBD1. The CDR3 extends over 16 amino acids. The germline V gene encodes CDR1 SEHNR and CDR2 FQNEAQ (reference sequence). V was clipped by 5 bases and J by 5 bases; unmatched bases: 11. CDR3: CASSQRLGQQNEKLFF. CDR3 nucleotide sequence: TGTGCCAGCAGCCAGAGACTGGGACAGCAAAATGAAAAACTGTTTTTT.

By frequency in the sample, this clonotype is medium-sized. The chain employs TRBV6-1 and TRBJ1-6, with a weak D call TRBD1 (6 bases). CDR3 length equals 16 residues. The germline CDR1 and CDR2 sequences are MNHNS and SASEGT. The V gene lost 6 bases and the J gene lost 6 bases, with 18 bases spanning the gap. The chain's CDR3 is CASRGDILILNSPLHF. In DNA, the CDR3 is TGTGCCAGCAGGGGGGACATCCTTATCCTTAATTCACCCCTCCACTTT.

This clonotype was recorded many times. The CDR3 sequence is CASVNPVWSPGNTGELFF. In DNA form, the CDR3 reads TGTGCCAGCGTGAATCCCGTTTGGTCCCCGGGGAACACCGGGGAGCTGTTTTTT. This chain joins TRBV6-1 and TRBJ2-2; no clear D. The CDR3 contains 18 residues. Germline values: CDR1 MNHNS, CDR2 SASEGT. V shed 8 bases and J shed 1 base, with 23 bases lying between them.

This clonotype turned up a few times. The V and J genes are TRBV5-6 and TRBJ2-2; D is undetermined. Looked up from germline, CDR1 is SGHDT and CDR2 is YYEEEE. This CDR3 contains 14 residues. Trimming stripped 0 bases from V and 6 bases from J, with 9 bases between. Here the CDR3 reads CASSLVARPGELFF. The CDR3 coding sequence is TGTGCCAGCAGCTTGGTAGCCCGCCCCGGGGAGCTGTTTTTT.

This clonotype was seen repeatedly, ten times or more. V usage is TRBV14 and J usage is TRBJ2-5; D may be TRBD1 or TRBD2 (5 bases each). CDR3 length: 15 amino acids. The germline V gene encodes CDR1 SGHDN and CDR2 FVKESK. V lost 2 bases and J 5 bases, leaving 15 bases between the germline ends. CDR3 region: CASSQRKGRYETQYF. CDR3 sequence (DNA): TGTGCCAGCAGCCAACGCAAGGGGAGATACGAGACCCAGTACTTC.

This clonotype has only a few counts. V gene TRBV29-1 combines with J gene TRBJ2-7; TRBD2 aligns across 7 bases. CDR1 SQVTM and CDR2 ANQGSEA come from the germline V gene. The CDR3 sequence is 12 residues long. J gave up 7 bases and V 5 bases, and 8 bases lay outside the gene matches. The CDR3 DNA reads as TGCAGCGTTTCCCTAGCGGCGGGGGAGCAGTACGTC. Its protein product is CSVSLAAGEQYV.

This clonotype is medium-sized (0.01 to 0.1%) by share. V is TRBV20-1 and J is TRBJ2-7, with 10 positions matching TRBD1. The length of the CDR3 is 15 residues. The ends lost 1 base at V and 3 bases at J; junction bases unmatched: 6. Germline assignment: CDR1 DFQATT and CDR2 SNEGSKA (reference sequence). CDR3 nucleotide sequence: TGCAGTGCTAGAGTCGGGACAGGGGATATCTACGAGCAGTACTTC. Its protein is CSARVGTGDIYEQYF.

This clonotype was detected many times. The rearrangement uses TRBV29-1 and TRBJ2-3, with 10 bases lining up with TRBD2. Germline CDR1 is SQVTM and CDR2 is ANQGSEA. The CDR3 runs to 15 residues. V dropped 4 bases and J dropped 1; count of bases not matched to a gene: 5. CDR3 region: CSVGNLAGGTDTQYF. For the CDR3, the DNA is TGCAGCGTTGGCAACCTAGCGGGGGGCACAGATACGCAGTATTTT.

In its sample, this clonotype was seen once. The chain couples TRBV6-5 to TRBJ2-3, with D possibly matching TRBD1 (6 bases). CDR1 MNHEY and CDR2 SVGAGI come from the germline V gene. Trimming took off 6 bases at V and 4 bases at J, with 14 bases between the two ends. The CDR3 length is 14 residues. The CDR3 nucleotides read TGTGCCAGCAGCCCACAGGGTAGAGCAGATACGCAGTATTTT. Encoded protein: CASSPQGRADTQYF.

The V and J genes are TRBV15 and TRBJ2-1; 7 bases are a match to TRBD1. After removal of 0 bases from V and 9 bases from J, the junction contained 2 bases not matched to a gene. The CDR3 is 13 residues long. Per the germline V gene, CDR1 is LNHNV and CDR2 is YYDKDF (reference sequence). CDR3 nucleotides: TGTGCCACCAGCAGAGAAAGGGGGCTTGAGCAGTTCTTC. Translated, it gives CATSRERGLEQFF.

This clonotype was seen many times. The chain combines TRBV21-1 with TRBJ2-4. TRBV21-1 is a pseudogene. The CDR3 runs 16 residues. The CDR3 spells CASSKTTRLAKNIQYF. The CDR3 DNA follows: TGTGCCAGCAGCAAGACGACAAGATTAGCCAAAAACATTCAGTACTTC.

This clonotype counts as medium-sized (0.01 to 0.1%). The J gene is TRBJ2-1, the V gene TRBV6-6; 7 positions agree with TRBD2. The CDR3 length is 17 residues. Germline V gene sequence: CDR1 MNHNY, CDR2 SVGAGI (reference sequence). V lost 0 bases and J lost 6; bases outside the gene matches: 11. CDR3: CASSYSLAPVGVNEQFF. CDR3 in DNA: TGTGCCAGCAGTTACTCACTAGCGCCTGTCGGGGTCAATGAGCAGTTCTTC.

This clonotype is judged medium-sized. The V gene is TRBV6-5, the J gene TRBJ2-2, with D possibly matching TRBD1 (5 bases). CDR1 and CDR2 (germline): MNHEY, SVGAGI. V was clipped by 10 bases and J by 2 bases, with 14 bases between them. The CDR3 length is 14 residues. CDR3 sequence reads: CATSVGANTGELFF. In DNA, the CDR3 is TGTGCCACCTCGGTTGGGGCAAACACCGGGGAGCTGTTTTTT.

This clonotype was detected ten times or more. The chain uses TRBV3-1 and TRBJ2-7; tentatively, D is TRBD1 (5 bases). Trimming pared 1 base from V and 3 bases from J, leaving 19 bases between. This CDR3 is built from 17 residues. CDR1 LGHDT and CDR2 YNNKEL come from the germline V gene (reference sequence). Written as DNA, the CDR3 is TGTGCCAGCAGCCAAGGGTTCGGACAACTGAACGTCTACGAGCAGTACTTC. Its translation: CASSQGFGQLNVYEQYF.